Following are 13 T cell receptor beta chains from one sample sequenced in a study of monozygotic twins with inflammatory bowel disease. TCRdb reanalyzed the 5' RACE reads, giving one entry per CDR3 protein sequence and no DNA. The sample has some 210,000 distinct CDR3 sequences. The source material was blood. The receptors were gathered from a human donor with ulcerative colitis or Crohn's disease, or a healthy co-twin of an affected twin (not recorded which).

The chain uses TRBV5-5 and TRBJ1-1; the D gene TCRdb calls, TRBD1, cannot be checked with no DNA. CDR1 and CDR2 from the germline V gene are SGHKS and YYEKEE (reference sequence). There are 15 residues in the CDR3. The CDR3 loop reads CASSLEGTKGTEAFF.

The V and J genes are TRBV18 and TRBJ2-1; the TCRdb call, TRBD2, lacks DNA for checking. The V gene's germline CDR1 is KGHSH and CDR2 LQKENI. This CDR3 has 14 amino acids. The chain's CDR3 is CASSPRGFHNEQFF.

The chain joins TRBV5-1 to TRBJ1-4. CDR1 and CDR2 from the germline V gene are SGHRS and YFSETQ. This CDR3 contains 13 residues. This CDR3 reads CASSSATNEKLFF.

The J gene is TRBJ1-2, the V gene TRBV9. The germline V gene has CDR1 SGDLS and CDR2 YYNGEE. This CDR3 contains 12 residues. The chain's CDR3 is CASSVQAYGYTF.

This rearrangement joins TRBV18 to TRBJ2-1; the TCRdb call, TRBD1, lacks DNA for checking. The germline V gene has CDR1 KGHSH and CDR2 LQKENI. The CDR3 runs to 13 residues. The CDR3: CASSPQEQEWEFF. The full variable domain, completed using reference TRBV18 and TRBJ2-1, is NAGVMQNPRHLVRRRGQEARLRCSPMKGHSHVYWYRQLPEEGLKFMVYLQKENIIDESGMPKERFSAEFPKEGPSILRIQQVVRGDSAAYFCASSPQEQEWEFFGPGTRLTVL.

The V and J genes are TRBV18 and TRBJ2-2. This CDR3 region has 16 residues. Per germline, CDR1 KGHSH and CDR2 LQKENI. The CDR3 sequence: CASSPRNRRNTGELFF.

V and J are TRBV11-2 and TRBJ2-2; TCRdb designates TRBD2, a call that cannot be tested without DNA. The CDR3 is 17 amino acids. Looked up from germline, CDR1 is SGHAT and CDR2 is FQNNGV. CDR3: CASSSTSVGPGGGELFF.

The rearrangement uses TRBV3-1 and TRBJ1-2; the TCRdb call, TRBD1, lacks DNA for checking. The CDR3 consists of 14 residues. Germline V lookup: CDR1 LGHDT, CDR2 YNNKEL (reference sequence). CDR3 residues: CASSQGATVYGYTF.

V gene TRBV5-1 combines with J gene TRBJ2-7; the TCRdb D gene call, TRBD1, has no DNA to confirm it. Germline CDR1 SGHRS, CDR2 YFSETQ. The CDR3 is 15 amino acids. The CDR3 is CASRSRTGDFYEQYF. Full variable domain (remainder filled in from reference TRBV5-1 and TRBJ2-7): KAGVTQTPRYLIKTRGQQVTLSCSPISGHRSVSWYQQTPGQGLQFLFEYFSETQRNKGNFPGRFSGRQFSNSRSEMNVSTLELGDSALYLCASRSRTGDFYEQYFGPGTRLTVT.

The rearrangement uses TRBV7-2 and TRBJ2-1; TCRdb's assignment of TRBD2 cannot be checked, as there is no DNA. The CDR3 is made up of 14 amino acids. The V gene's germline CDR1 is SGHTA and CDR2 FQGNSA. CDR3 in amino acids: CASSLVLAGDEQFF.

This sequence joins TRBV19 and TRBJ2-2. The germline V gene has CDR1 LNHDA and CDR2 SQIVND (reference sequence). This CDR3 comprises 15 residues. CDR3: CASSIFNWGAGELFF.

This chain's CDR3 is CASSAEQDTDTQYF. The V gene is TRBV5-1, the J gene TRBJ2-3; TCRdb lists TRBD1, though no DNA is available to test this call. CDR3 length: 14 residues. Germline CDR1 reads SGHRS; CDR2 reads YFSETQ.

V and J are TRBV2 and TRBJ2-5; TCRdb proposes TRBD1, but this gene call is untestable without DNA. Germline values: CDR1 SNHLY, CDR2 FYNNEI. The CDR3 is 15 residues long. This chain's CDR3 is CASETDLAPQETQYF. Complete variable domain (other parts from reference TRBV2 and TRBJ2-5): EPEVTQTPSHQVTQMGQEVILRCVPISNHLYFYWYRQILGQKVEFLVSFYNNEISEKSEIFDDQFSVERPDGSNFTLKIRSTKLEDSAMYFCASETDLAPQETQYFGPGTRLLVL.